A single sample gave rise to the 9 T cell receptor beta chains below, sequenced in a study of blood T cell repertoires in COVID-19. Clones were read by immunoSEQ multiplex PCR, and TCRdb kept only the in-frame ones, dropping some. This sample yields just over 35,000 clones, of which roughly 88% are seen a single time; about 2.1% belongs to the top ten. Sequences were obtained from peripheral blood. These receptors were taken from a human donor in a cohort sampled during active COVID-19.

The sample holds one count of this clone. The chain combines TRBV2 with TRBJ2-3, with a tentative D call TRBD2 (6 bases). In germline, CDR1 is SNHLY, CDR2 FYNNEI. The length of the CDR3 is 17 residues. V was trimmed by 6 bases and J by 0 bases, leaving 19 bases between them. The CDR3 reads CASRGGAGLVSTDTQYF. CDR3 bases: TGTGCCAGCAGAGGTGGGGCGGGGCTTGTTAGCACAGATACGCAGTATTTT.

This clone ranks as medium-sized (0.01 to 0.1%). The chain links TRBV27 to TRBJ2-5, with 7 bases matching TRBD2. The V segment lost 8 bases and the J segment 5 bases; nucleotides outside the gene matches: 11. CDR1 and CDR2 from the germline V gene are MNHEY and SMNVEV (reference sequence). CDR3 length: 14 residues. Written as DNA, the CDR3 is TGTGCCAGCTCTCCCTCTAGCGGCTGGGAGACCCAGTACTTC. Amino acid sequence: CASSPSSGWETQYF.

The chain carries TRBV5-1 and TRBJ2-5; 7 nucleotides align to TRBD1. Germline V gene lookup returns CDR1 SGHRS and CDR2 YFSETQ. V was clipped by 3 bases and J by 5 bases; unmatched bases: 7. This CDR3 spans 14 amino acids. The CDR3 here is CASSSDNRGETQYF. The CDR3 DNA reads as TGCGCCAGCAGCTCAGATAACAGGGGCGAGACCCAGTACTTC.

The chain links TRBV10-2 to TRBJ1-5; the D gene is possibly TRBD1 (5 bases). This CDR3 comprises 15 residues. V was clipped by 4 bases and J by 2 bases, with 12 bases between them. CDR1 is WSHSY and CDR2 is SAAADI in the germline V gene. This CDR3 is CASSVGDLRNQPQHF. DNA for the CDR3: TGCGCCAGCAGTGTGGGGGACTTGCGCAATCAGCCCCAGCATTTT.

This chain joins TRBV5-4 and TRBJ2-7; TRBD1 matches 7 bases. Trimming at V came to 2 bases and at J to 3 bases, leaving 5 bases not matched to a gene. The CDR3 is 14 amino acids. Germline assignment: CDR1 SGHNT and CDR2 YYREEE (reference sequence). CDR3 in DNA: TGTGCCAGCAGCTTAGGACAGGTAGGCTACGAGCAGTACTTC. Its protein is CASSLGQVGYEQYF.

This chain joins TRBV5-5 and TRBJ2-5; 9 nucleotides line up with TRBD2. V was pared by 4 bases and J by 3 bases, with 10 bases of the junction left unmatched. The CDR3 sequence is 16 residues long. Germline-derived CDR1 and CDR2 are SGHKS and YYEKEE (reference sequence). CDR3 nucleotide sequence: TGTGCCAGCAGCCCAAGAGGGGCTAGCGGGGAAGAGACCCAGTACTTC. Translating it yields CASSPRGASGEETQYF.

The V call is TRBV9, the J call TRBJ2-5; the D gene is possibly TRBD2 (7 bases). The CDR3 covers 15 residues. From germline, CDR1 is SGDLS and CDR2 YYNGEE. Trimming shortened V by 0 bases and J by 5 bases, and 14 bases separated the two germline ends. CDR3 region: CASSVGGGVVETQYF. DNA of the CDR3: TGTGCCAGCAGCGTAGGCGGGGGCGTTGTGGAGACCCAGTACTTC.

This clone was detected a few times. The chain has TRBV3-1 (or the pseudogene TRBV3-2) and TRBJ2-7, with D unclear. The CDR3 sequence is 12 residues long. V shed 4 bases and J shed 4 bases, with 8 bases lying between them. CDR1 is LGHDT, CDR2 YNNKEL, per germline (reference sequence). As DNA, the CDR3 is TGTGCCAGCAGCCTCGACACATACGAGCAGTACTTC. Encoded protein: CASSLDTYEQYF.

This clone appeared a single time. This chain uses TRBV7-2 with TRBJ1-2; 9 nucleotides align to TRBD1. The CDR3 extends over 13 amino acids. The germline V gene encodes CDR1 SGHTA and CDR2 FQGNSA. The V segment lost 5 bases and the J segment 13 bases; nucleotides outside the gene matches: 11. The CDR3 DNA follows: TGTGCCAGCAGCACCCGACAGGGGGGTCGTCCCACCTTC. Translating it yields CASSTRQGGRPTF.